A single sample gave rise to the 8 T cell receptor beta chains below, sequenced in a study of CXCR3-negative and CXCR3-positive naive CD8 T cells. Their antigen targets remain unknown. Broader study findings: Hydrophobicity of TRB CDR3s was greater in CXCR3-positive naive cells than in CXCR3-negative naive cells.

cDNA libraries for TRB were generated by 5' RACE incorporating UMI labels. TCRdb reprocessed the 5' RACE reads and reports one entry per CDR3 protein, with no DNA. Its clone listing holds 150,000 to 180,000 distinct CDR3 sequences. The sample comprised naive CXCR3+ CD8+ T cells from blood. Subset described: CD45RO-CCR7+CD27+CD95- naive CD8+ T cells expressing CXCR3 (TNR3+). These receptors were collected from a human donor in good health. Some clones in this sample may be carry-over from other donors' samples.

The chain is built from TRBV7-3 and TRBJ2-7; without DNA, the TCRdb call of TRBD2 cannot be checked. CDR3 length: 12 amino acids. Germline-derived CDR1 and CDR2 are SGHTA and FQGTGA. CDR3 residues: CASSDSSGEQYF.

The chain has TRBV28 and TRBJ2-2; no DNA is available, so the TRBD1 call from TCRdb remains unchecked. The CDR3 runs to 15 residues. Germline CDR1 is MDHEN and CDR2 is SYDVKM. This CDR3 reads CASSLWSPGTGELFF.

The chain couples TRBV7-9 to TRBJ2-4; TCRdb returns TRBD2, unconfirmable since there is no DNA. The germline V gene has CDR1 SEHNR and CDR2 FQNEAQ (reference sequence). The CDR3 is 19 residues long. The CDR3 is CASSSGLAGSPALENIQYF.

The rearrangement uses TRBV29-1 and TRBJ1-3. The germline gives CDR1 SQVTM, CDR2 ANQGSEA. This CDR3 region has 13 residues. CDR3 in amino acids: CSAADRTGNTIYF.

The chain links TRBV9 to TRBJ1-1; TCRdb selects TRBD1, and the lack of DNA leaves this call unchecked. Germline CDR1 SGDLS, CDR2 YYNGEE. The CDR3 runs to 14 residues. CDR3 protein: CASSLEDRGTEAFF.

V gene TRBV5-1 combines with J gene TRBJ2-1; TCRdb's D gene call, TRBD2, goes unchecked for lack of DNA. Germline V gene sequence: CDR1 SGHRS, CDR2 YFSETQ. The CDR3 consists of 17 residues. The CDR3 region is CASSLWVSREGRNEQFF. Looking up the rest from reference TRBV5-1 and TRBJ2-1 gives the full variable domain: KAGVTQTPRYLIKTRGQQVTLSCSPISGHRSVSWYQQTPGQGLQFLFEYFSETQRNKGNFPGRFSGRQFSNSRSEMNVSTLELGDSALYLCASSLWVSREGRNEQFFGPGTRLTVL.

The genes are TRBV6-2 or TRBV6-3 and TRBJ2-5; there is no DNA to check the TCRdb D call of TRBD1. The length of the CDR3 is 17 residues. Germline V gene lookup returns CDR1 MNHEY and CDR2 SVGEGT. CDR3 amino acids: CASSYDWDGGGRETQYF.

This chain uses TRBV20-1 with TRBJ2-1; TCRdb's D call of TRBD2 is untestable without DNA. Germline V gene lookup returns CDR1 DFQATT and CDR2 SNEGSKA (reference sequence). The CDR3 totals 14 residues. CDR3 region: CSASLTSGYNEQFF.